These T cell receptor beta chains were read from a single sample in a study of CD8+ T cells in alopecia areata. The assay was immunoSEQ multiplex PCR, and TCRdb's table has in-frame clones only and misses some. Here the sample spans roughly 150,000 clones, 40% to 50% being singletons. What was sequenced was CD4+ T cells sorted from blood. These receptors were taken from a human donor with alopecia areata. Each CDR3 is given without its conserved first and last residue. Fields, in order: V gene, CDR3 length, J gene, CDR3 protein.

>TRBV30|12|TRBJ1-2
AWSTTDQYYGYT
>TRBV28|11|TRBJ2-1
ASRSQALGEQF
>TRBV15|14|TRBJ2-5
ATSRDRGLARPTQY
>TRBV29-1|12|TRBJ1-1
SVEVRGLNTEAF
>TRBV4-1|13|TRBJ2-5
ASSQATDSFETQY
>TRBV27|13|TRBJ1-2
ASSEVGKGDYGYT
>TRBV7-9|8|TRBJ2-7
ASRGDEQY
>TRBV29-1|11|TRBJ1-5
SVRDSQNQPQH
>TRBV29-1|14|TRBJ2-7
SAAGGPALSSYEQY
>TRBV5-1|11|TRBJ2-3
ASSLAGGDTQY
>TRBV29-1|11|TRBJ2-1
SDRLAGGGEQF
>TRBV5-1|13|TRBJ2-3
ASSSTSGSTDTQY
>TRBV18|11|TRBJ2-7
ASSPPDENEQY
>TRBV5-1|14|TRBJ2-1
ASSLLEGGPWNEQF
>TRBV6-5|11|TRBJ1-1
ASNRQGVSEAF
>TRBV29-1|11|TRBJ2-7
SVGARQMDEQY
>TRBV30|10|TRBJ1-2
AWSVTPSGYT
>TRBV29-1|10|TRBJ2-1
SASGQGVYEF
>TRBV6-6|9|TRBJ1-1
ASRAETQAF
>TRBV28|12|TRBJ2-7
ASTTTPQGYEQY
>TRBV11-2|13|TRBJ2-7
ASSQPRLAAYEQY
>TRBV6-6|13|TRBJ2-2
ASRTTWGNTGELF
>TRBV28|11|TRBJ2-7
ASSLRGLSEQY
>TRBV5-1|14|TRBJ2-4
ASSLASELAKNIQY
>TRBV19|12|TRBJ1-1
ASSKGPTQRSAF
>TRBV7-9|11|TRBJ2-1
ASSSTSSDEQF
>TRBV5-1|13|TRBJ2-3
ASSDATASTDTQY
>TRBV28|13|TRBJ2-7
ASSLSGRAIYEQY
>TRBV29-1|11|TRBJ1-1
SVGDRAILRAF